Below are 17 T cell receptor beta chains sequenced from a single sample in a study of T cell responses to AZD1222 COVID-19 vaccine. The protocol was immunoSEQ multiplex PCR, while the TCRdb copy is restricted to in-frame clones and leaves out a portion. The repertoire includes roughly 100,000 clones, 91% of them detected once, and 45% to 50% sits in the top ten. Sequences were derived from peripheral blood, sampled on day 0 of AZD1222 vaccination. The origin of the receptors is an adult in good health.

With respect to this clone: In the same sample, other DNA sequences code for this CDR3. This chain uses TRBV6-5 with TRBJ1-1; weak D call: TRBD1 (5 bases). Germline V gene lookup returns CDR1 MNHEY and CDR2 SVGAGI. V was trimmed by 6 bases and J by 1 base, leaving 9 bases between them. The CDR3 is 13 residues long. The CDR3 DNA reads TGTGCCAGCAGGATGGGACCGAACACTGAAGCTTTCTTT. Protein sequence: CASRMGPNTEAFF.

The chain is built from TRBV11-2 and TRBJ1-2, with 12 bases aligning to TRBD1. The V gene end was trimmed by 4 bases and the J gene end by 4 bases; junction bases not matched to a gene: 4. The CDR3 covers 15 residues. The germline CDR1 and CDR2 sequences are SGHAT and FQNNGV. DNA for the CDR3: TGTGCCAGCAGCTGGGACAGGGGGCTTCCCTATGGCTACACCTTC. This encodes CASSWDRGLPYGYTF.

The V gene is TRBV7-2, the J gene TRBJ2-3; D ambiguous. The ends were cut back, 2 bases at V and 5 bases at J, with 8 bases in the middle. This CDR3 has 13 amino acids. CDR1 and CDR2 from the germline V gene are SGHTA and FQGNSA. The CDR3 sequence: CASSLHRIDTQYF. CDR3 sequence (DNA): TGTGCCAGCAGCTTACATCGCATAGATACGCAGTATTTT. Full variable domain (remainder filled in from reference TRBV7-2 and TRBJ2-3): GAGVSQSPSNKVTEKGKDVELRCDPISGHTALYWYRQSLGQGLEFLIYFQGNSAPDKSGLPSDRFSAERTGGSVSTLTIQRTQQEDSAVYLCASSLHRIDTQYFGPGTRLTVL.

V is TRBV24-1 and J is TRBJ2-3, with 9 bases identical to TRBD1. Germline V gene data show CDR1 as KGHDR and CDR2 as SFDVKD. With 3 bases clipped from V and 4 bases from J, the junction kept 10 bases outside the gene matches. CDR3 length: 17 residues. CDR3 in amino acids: CATSDPPGTGNSDTQYF. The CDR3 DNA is TGTGCCACCAGTGATCCACCCGGGACAGGGAACTCAGATACGCAGTATTTT.

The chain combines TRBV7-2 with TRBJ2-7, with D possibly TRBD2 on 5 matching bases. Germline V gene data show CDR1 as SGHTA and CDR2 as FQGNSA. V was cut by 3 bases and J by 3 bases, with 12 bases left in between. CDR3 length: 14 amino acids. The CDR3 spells CASSLAPGNYEQYF. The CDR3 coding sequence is TGTGCCAGCAGCTTGGCCCCGGGAAACTACGAGCAGTACTTC.

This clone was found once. The CDR3: CASSVSYEQYF. For the CDR3, the DNA is TGTGCCAGTAGTGTATCCTACGAGCAGTACTTC. This chain links TRBV19 with TRBJ2-7, with D unclear. This CDR3 region has 11 residues. From germline, CDR1 is LNHDA and CDR2 SQIVND (reference sequence). Trimming cost V 5 bases and J 1 base, with 3 bases left between them.

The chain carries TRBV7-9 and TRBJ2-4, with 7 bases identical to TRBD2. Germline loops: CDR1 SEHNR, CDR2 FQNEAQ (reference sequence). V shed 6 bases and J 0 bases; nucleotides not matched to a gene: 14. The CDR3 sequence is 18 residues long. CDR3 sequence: CASSLGYREALAKNIQYF. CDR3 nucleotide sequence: TGTGCCAGCAGTCTAGGTTACCGGGAGGCCCTAGCCAAAAACATTCAGTACTTC.

Here the CDR3 reads CAWSDRRYEQYF. DNA of the CDR3: TGTGCCTGGAGTGACAGGAGGTACGAGCAGTACTTC. The J gene is TRBJ2-7, the V gene TRBV30; either TRBD1 or TRBD2 may fit D (5 bases each). The CDR3 covers 12 residues. Per the germline V gene, CDR1 is GTSNPN and CDR2 is SVGIG (reference sequence). Trimming removed 1 base at V and 4 bases at J, with 8 bases between. The variable domain in full, with the rest retrieved from reference TRBV30 and TRBJ2-7, is SQTIHQWPATLVQPVGSPLSLECTVEGTSNPNLYWYRQAAGRGLQLLFYSVGIGQISSEVPQNLSASRPQDRQFILSSKKLLLSDSGFYLCAWSDRRYEQYFGPGTRLTVT.

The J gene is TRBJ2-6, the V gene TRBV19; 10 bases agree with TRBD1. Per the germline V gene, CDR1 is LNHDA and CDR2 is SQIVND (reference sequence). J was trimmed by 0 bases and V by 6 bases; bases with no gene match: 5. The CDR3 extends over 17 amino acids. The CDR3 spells CASRRTGGSSGANVLTF. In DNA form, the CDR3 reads TGTGCCAGTAGACGGACAGGGGGTTCCTCTGGGGCCAACGTCCTGACTTTC.

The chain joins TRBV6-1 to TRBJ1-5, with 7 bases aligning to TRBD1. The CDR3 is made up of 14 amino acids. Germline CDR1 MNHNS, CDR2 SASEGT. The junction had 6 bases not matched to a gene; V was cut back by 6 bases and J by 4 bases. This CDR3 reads CASSPPGGNQPQHF. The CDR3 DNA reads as TGTGCCAGCAGCCCGCCAGGGGGAAATCAGCCCCAGCATTTT.

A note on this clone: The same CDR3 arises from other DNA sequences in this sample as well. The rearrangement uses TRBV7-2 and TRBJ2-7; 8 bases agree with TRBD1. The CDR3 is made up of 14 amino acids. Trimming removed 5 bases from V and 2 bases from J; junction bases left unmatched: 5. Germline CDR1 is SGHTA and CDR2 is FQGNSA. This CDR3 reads CASSLGTGPYEQYF. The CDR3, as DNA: TGTGCCAGCAGCCTCGGGACAGGCCCCTACGAGCAGTACTTC.

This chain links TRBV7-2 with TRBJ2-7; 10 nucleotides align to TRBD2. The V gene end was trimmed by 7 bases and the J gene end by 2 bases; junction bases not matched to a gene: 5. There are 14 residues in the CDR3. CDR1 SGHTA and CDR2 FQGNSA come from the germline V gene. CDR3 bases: TGTGCCAGCAACCTAGCGGGAGTCGCCTACGAGCAGTACTTC. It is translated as CASNLAGVAYEQYF.

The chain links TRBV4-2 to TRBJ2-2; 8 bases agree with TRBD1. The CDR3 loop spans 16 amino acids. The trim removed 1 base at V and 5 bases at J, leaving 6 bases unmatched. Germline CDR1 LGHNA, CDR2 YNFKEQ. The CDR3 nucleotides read TGTGCCAGCAGCCAAGGCAGGGGGCAGCGAACCGGGGAGCTGTTTTTT. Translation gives CASSQGRGQRTGELFF.

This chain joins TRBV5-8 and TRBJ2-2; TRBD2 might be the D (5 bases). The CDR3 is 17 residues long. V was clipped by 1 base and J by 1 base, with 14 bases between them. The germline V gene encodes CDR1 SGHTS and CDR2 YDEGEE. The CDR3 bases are TGTGCCAGCAGCTTGTCTGCGGCTAGCCTGAACACCGGGGAGCTGTTTTTT. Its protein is CASSLSAASLNTGELFF.

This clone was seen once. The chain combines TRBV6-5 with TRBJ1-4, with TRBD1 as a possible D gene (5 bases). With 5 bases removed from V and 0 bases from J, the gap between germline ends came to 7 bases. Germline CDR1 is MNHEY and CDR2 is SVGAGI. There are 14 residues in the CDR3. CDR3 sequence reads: CASSRQSTNEKLFF. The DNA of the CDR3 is TGTGCCAGCAGTAGACAGTCAACTAATGAAAAACTGTTTTTT.

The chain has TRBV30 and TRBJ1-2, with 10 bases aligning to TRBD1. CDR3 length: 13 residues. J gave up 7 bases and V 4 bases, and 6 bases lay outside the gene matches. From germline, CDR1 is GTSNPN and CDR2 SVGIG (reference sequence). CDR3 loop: CAWTSGTGAGYTF. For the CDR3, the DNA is TGTGCCTGGACCTCCGGGACAGGGGCTGGCTACACCTTC. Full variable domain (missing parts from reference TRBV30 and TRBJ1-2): SQTIHQWPATLVQPVGSPLSLECTVEGTSNPNLYWYRQAAGRGLQLLFYSVGIGQISSEVPQNLSASRPQDRQFILSSKKLLLSDSGFYLCAWTSGTGAGYTFGSGTRLTVV.

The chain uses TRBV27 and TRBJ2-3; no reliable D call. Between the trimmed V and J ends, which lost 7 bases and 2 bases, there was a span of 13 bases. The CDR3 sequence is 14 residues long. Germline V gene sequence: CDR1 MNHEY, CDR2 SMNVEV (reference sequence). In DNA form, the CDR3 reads TGTGCCAGCAAAAAAGGAGATTACACAGATACGCAGTATTTT. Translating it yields CASKKGDYTDTQYF.